The 29 T cell receptor beta chains presented below share a single source sample, sequenced in a study of human T cells and chemical hapten exposure. TCRdb ran MiXCR on the RACE reads and lists one entry per CDR3 protein. The table has roughly 380,000 distinct CDR3 sequences, under 6.5% seen once; the top ten hold 4.5% to 6%. Time point given: patch test 2, 6 weeks after DPC sensitization. Treatment defined: therapeutic diphenylcyclopropenone sensitization with weekly scalp DPC. The sample here was whole blood, taken in connection with sensitization to the hapten diphenylcyclopropenone (DPC). The receptor set was obtained from a woman under 30 with alopecia areata. Some clones in this sample may be carry-over from other donors' samples.

This clonotype was counted between two and nine times. The chain carries TRBV12-3 or TRBV12-4 and TRBJ1-2; D unclear. This CDR3 contains 14 residues. V lost 3 bases and J lost 2, with 10 bases in between. CDR3 protein: CASSLGSTNYGYTF. The CDR3 nucleotides read TGTGCCAGCAGTTTGGGGTCAACCAACTATGGCTACACCTTC.

This clonotype has more than one count but fewer than ten. The chain uses TRBV6-5 and TRBJ2-1, with 8 bases aligning to TRBD1. The V gene end was trimmed by 2 bases and the J gene end by 8 bases; junction bases not matched to a gene: 8. The CDR3 length is 15 residues. CDR1 and CDR2 (germline): MNHEY, SVGAGI. Here the CDR3 reads CASSYAAGGGYEQFF. The DNA for the CDR3 is TGTGCCAGCAGTTACGCGGCAGGGGGCGGGTATGAGCAGTTCTTC.

V and J are TRBV11-1 and TRBJ2-1, with D possibly being TRBD1 (5 bases). The germline V and J ends were trimmed by 5 bases and 5 bases, with 19 bases remaining between them. The CDR3 runs 16 residues. Germline V gene data show CDR1 as SGHAT and CDR2 as FQDESV (reference sequence). The CDR3 region is CASSIRAGSGNNEQFF. The DNA of the CDR3 is TGTGCCAGCAGCATTAGGGCAGGGTCGGGCAACAATGAGCAGTTCTTC.

This clonotype has at least ten counts. The CDR3 nucleotides read TGTGCCAGCAGCTCACAGGGAAATCAGCCCCAGCATTTT. Protein sequence: CASSSQGNQPQHF. This chain joins TRBV12-3 or TRBV12-4 and TRBJ1-5; weak D call: TRBD1 (6 bases). V lost 6 bases to trimming and J lost 4 bases, with 10 bases between them. The CDR3 is 13 amino acids.

The chain carries TRBV20-1 and TRBJ2-3, with D hard to call. CDR3 length: 14 residues. CDR1 is DFQATT and CDR2 is SNEGSKA in the germline V gene (reference sequence). Trimming took 0 bases from V and 1 from J, leaving 8 bases between them. The CDR3 sequence: CSARDWLGTDTQYF. CDR3 DNA: TGCAGTGCTAGAGATTGGCTCGGCACAGATACGCAGTATTTT.

This clonotype was recorded many times. The gene calls are TRBV5-5 and TRBJ1-1; no reliable D call. V lost 0 bases and J lost 1, with 10 bases in between. CDR3 length: 15 amino acids. From germline, CDR1 is SGHKS and CDR2 YYEKEE (reference sequence). The CDR3 DNA sequence: TGTGCCAGCAGCTTGGCTTTTGGACCGAACACTGAAGCTTTCTTT. This sequence encodes CASSLAFGPNTEAFF.

This clonotype was counted at least ten times. CDR3 coding DNA: TGTGCCAGCAGTTCGCCGACAGGGAACTATGGCTACACCTTC. This codes for CASSSPTGNYGYTF. The chain is built from TRBV6-1 and TRBJ1-2, with 7 positions matching TRBD1. The germline CDR1 and CDR2 sequences are MNHNS and SASEGT. The CDR3 extends over 14 amino acids. The J segment lost 2 bases and the V segment lost 5 bases, leaving 5 bases of the junction unmatched.

This clonotype occurred a few times. V gene TRBV7-2 combines with J gene TRBJ2-7, with a possible D match to TRBD2 (6 bases). V was shortened by 1 base and J by 6 bases, with 22 bases between the two germline ends. Per germline, CDR1 SGHTA and CDR2 FQGNSA. This CDR3 comprises 17 residues. The CDR3 sequence: CASSLGIRRDGWGEQYF. DNA for the CDR3: TGTGCCAGCAGCTTAGGGATCCGGAGGGACGGATGGGGCGAGCAGTACTTC.

V usage is TRBV18 and J usage is TRBJ1-6; a possible D gene is TRBD1 (5 bases). Germline V CDR1 and CDR2: KGHSH, LQKENI. Trimming stripped 3 bases from V and 9 bases from J, with 15 bases between. The CDR3 covers 15 residues. The CDR3 loop is CASSPARDLGSPLHF. For the CDR3, the DNA is TGTGCCAGCTCACCCGCCAGGGACCTGGGTTCACCCCTCCACTTT.

This clonotype was counted ten times or more. The chain carries TRBV7-9 and TRBJ2-3, with D perhaps being TRBD1 or TRBD2 (6 bases each). V was pared by 3 bases and J by 0 bases, with 10 bases between. CDR1 and CDR2 from the germline V gene are SEHNR and FQNEAQ (reference sequence). The CDR3 spans 15 residues. This CDR3 is CASSFQGTSTDTQYF. DNA for the CDR3: TGTGCCAGCAGCTTTCAGGGGACTAGCACAGATACGCAGTATTTT.

This clonotype was counted at least ten times. The chain links TRBV20-1 to TRBJ2-2, with D perhaps TRBD1 (5 bases). CDR1 and CDR2 from the germline V gene are DFQATT and SNEGSKA (reference sequence). This CDR3 region has 13 residues. V was cut by 6 bases and J by 7 bases, with 15 bases left in between. The CDR3 region has the DNA TGCAGTGCCCCCGCTCAGGGAATCGGGGAGCTGTTTTTT. Amino acids: CSAPAQGIGELFF.

This clonotype showed up just a few times. The CDR3 reads CASNSGAAQYF. For the CDR3, the DNA is TGTGCCAGCAACTCGGGGGCAGCGCAGTACTTC. This chain connects TRBV12-3 or TRBV12-4 to TRBJ2-7; the D gene could be TRBD1 or TRBD2 (6 bases each). Trimming removed 7 bases at V and 9 bases at J, with 13 bases between. This CDR3 region has 11 residues.

This clonotype was observed a few times. The chain has TRBV6-6 and TRBJ2-2, with D uncertain. This CDR3 has 16 residues. CDR1 and CDR2 from the germline V gene are MNHNY and SVGAGI (reference sequence). Trimming shortened V by 0 bases and J by 0 bases, and 8 bases separated the two germline ends. CDR3 in amino acids: CASSYSETSNTGELFF. CDR3 DNA: TGTGCCAGCAGTTACTCGGAGACTTCGAACACCGGGGAGCTGTTTTTT.

This clonotype was counted at least ten times. The gene calls are TRBV12-3 or TRBV12-4 and TRBJ1-4; no clear D. V was pared by 6 bases and J by 8 bases, with 19 bases between. The CDR3 is made up of 15 amino acids. CDR3 protein: CASSLGGRKLEKLFF. In DNA, the CDR3 is TGTGCCAGCAGCCTCGGCGGTCGTAAGCTCGAAAAACTGTTTTTT.

This clonotype was detected only a few times. The chain links TRBV10-3 to TRBJ1-6, with 7 positions matching TRBD1. The CDR3 spans 14 residues. Germline V CDR1 and CDR2: ENHRY, SYGVKD. Trimming removed 5 bases from V and 7 bases from J; junction bases left unmatched: 5. The CDR3 is CAISLQGSNSPLHF. The CDR3 region has the DNA TGTGCCATCAGTTTACAGGGGTCCAATTCACCCCTCCACTTT.

This clonotype was seen ten or more times. The CDR3, as DNA: TGCGCCAGCAGCTTGGAGCTTAATGAAAAACTGTTTTTT. Protein: CASSLELNEKLFF. The chain links TRBV5-1 to TRBJ1-4; D is undetermined. Germline V CDR1 and CDR2: SGHRS, YFSETQ. Trimming left V 0 bases short and J 4 bases short, with 4 bases between. The CDR3 spans 13 residues.

The chain couples TRBV4-3 to TRBJ2-1; 10 positions agree with TRBD2. Losses at the gene ends were 4 bases for V and 4 bases for J; bases not matched to a gene: 10. The CDR3 is made up of 17 amino acids. CDR1 is LGHNA and CDR2 is YSLEER in the germline V gene. CDR3 protein: CASSLRLGAGGYNEQFF. For the CDR3, the DNA is TGCGCCAGCAGCCTCCGACTTGGAGCGGGGGGGTACAATGAGCAGTTCTTC.

This clonotype has at least ten counts. The CDR3: CASSGWTGALNQPQHF. DNA of the CDR3: TGTGCCAGCAGTGGGTGGACAGGAGCTCTCAATCAGCCCCAGCATTTT. The genes are TRBV6-6 and TRBJ1-5; TRBD1 agrees at 7 bases. Germline CDR1 and CDR2: MNHNY and SVGAGI (reference sequence). The CDR3 is 16 residues long. With V trimmed by 5 bases and J by 3 bases, 10 bases remained unmatched.

This clonotype was counted many times. V and J are TRBV6-5 and TRBJ1-5; no clear D gene. The CDR3 contains 16 residues. Looked up from germline, CDR1 is MNHEY and CDR2 is SVGAGI. Trimming cost V 2 bases and J 4 bases, with 15 bases left between them. CDR3 coding DNA: TGTGCCAGCAGTTACCCGGTGTGGCAGGAAAATCAGCCCCAGCATTTT. Its translation is CASSYPVWQENQPQHF.

This clonotype was observed at least ten times. This chain joins TRBV7-2 and TRBJ1-5, with D maybe TRBD1 (5 bases). CDR3 length: 15 amino acids. Germline loops: CDR1 SGHTA, CDR2 FQGNSA. Trimming left V 2 bases short and J 1 base short, with 9 bases between. CDR3 nucleotide sequence: TGTGCCAGCAGCTTACGGGGGTTGAGCAATCAGCCCCAGCATTTT. Protein sequence: CASSLRGLSNQPQHF. Full variable domain (outside the CDR3, taken from reference TRBV7-2 and TRBJ1-5): GAGVSQSPSNKVTEKGKDVELRCDPISGHTALYWYRQSLGQGLEFLIYFQGNSAPDKSGLPSDRFSAERTGGSVSTLTIQRTQQEDSAVYLCASSLRGLSNQPQHFGDGTRLSIL.

This clonotype was detected a few times. The genes are TRBV12-3 or TRBV12-4 and TRBJ2-5; TRBD2 matches at 8 bases. V lost 5 bases and J lost 5; bases outside the gene matches: 13. CDR3 length: 16 residues. CDR3 coding DNA: TGTGCCAGCAGTCCAAGGACTAGCCCCCAGGAGGAGACCCAGTACTTC. Its translation: CASSPRTSPQEETQYF.

This clonotype was seen a few times. The chain carries TRBV18 and TRBJ1-2; 10 nucleotides align to TRBD1. Trimming at V came to 3 bases and at J to 0 bases, leaving 7 bases not matched to a gene. Germline loops: CDR1 KGHSH, CDR2 LQKENI. The CDR3 contains 17 residues. In DNA form, the CDR3 reads TGTGCCAGCTCACCGGGAGACAGGGGGCCCTCTAACTATGGCTACACCTTC. Amino acid sequence: CASSPGDRGPSNYGYTF. Combining the CDR3 with reference TRBV18 and TRBJ1-2 gives the whole variable domain NAGVMQNPRHLVRRRGQEARLRCSPMKGHSHVYWYRQLPEEGLKFMVYLQKENIIDESGMPKERFSAEFPKEGPSILRIQQVVRGDSAAYFCASSPGDRGPSNYGYTFGSGTRLTVV.

The chain has TRBV20-1 and TRBJ2-2, with D perhaps assigned TRBD1 or TRBD2 (5 bases each). The CDR3 contains 14 residues. Germline CDR1 and CDR2: DFQATT and SNEGSKA (reference sequence). The V end lost 6 bases, the J end lost 2 bases, and 13 bases lay between the germline ends. CDR3 nucleotides: TGCAGTGCGAGCCGGGGCGGAAACACCGGGGAGCTGTTTTTT. Translation: CSASRGGNTGELFF.

V usage is TRBV6-1 and J usage is TRBJ2-1, with a weak D call TRBD2 (7 bases). CDR1 is MNHNS and CDR2 is SASEGT in the germline V gene. Deletions cut 6 bases from V and 1 base from J, with 19 bases between. This CDR3 contains 17 residues. The CDR3 region is CASSVLYGGASYNEQFF. CDR3 DNA: TGTGCCAGCAGCGTACTTTATGGGGGGGCGTCCTACAATGAGCAGTTCTTC.

At least ten counts were recorded for this clonotype. The chain uses TRBV6-5 and TRBJ1-6, with a possible D match to TRBD1 (6 bases). The CDR3 totals 13 residues. The germline CDR1 and CDR2 sequences are MNHEY and SVGAGI. V was cut by 7 bases and J by 12 bases, with 16 bases left in between. In nucleotides, the CDR3 is TGTGCCAGCATCCGGCGAGGGGGGGGACCCCTCCACTTT. It is translated as CASIRRGGGPLHF.

This clonotype came up a few times. This rearrangement joins TRBV3-1 to TRBJ1-1; perhaps TRBD1 as D (5 bases). Germline V gene lookup returns CDR1 LGHDT and CDR2 YNNKEL (reference sequence). Trimming took 3 bases from V and 6 from J, leaving 11 bases between them. The CDR3 contains 13 residues. The CDR3, as DNA: TGTGCCAGCAGCCACGTTGGGGGAGCTGAAGCTTTCTTT. Amino acid sequence: CASSHVGGAEAFF.

This clonotype has more than one count but fewer than ten. V and J are TRBV3-1 and TRBJ2-1, with TRBD2 as a possible D gene (7 bases). V dropped 0 bases and J dropped 14 bases, with 14 bases sitting between them. Germline V gene data show CDR1 as LGHDT and CDR2 as YNNKEL (reference sequence). The CDR3 has 13 amino acids. This CDR3 reads CASSQDIGGREFF. As DNA, the CDR3 is TGTGCCAGCAGCCAAGATATCGGGGGGCGAGAGTTCTTC.

This clonotype was found a few times. This chain connects TRBV6-2 or TRBV6-3 to TRBJ1-5, with D possibly being TRBD1 (6 bases). V dropped 5 bases and J dropped 6 bases, with 17 bases sitting between them. The CDR3 is 15 amino acids. Germline V gene sequence: CDR1 MNHEY, CDR2 SVGEGT. The CDR3 DNA follows: TGTGCCAGCAGTCACACAGGGTTGAGCTCTCAGCCCCAGCATTTT. Translated, it gives CASSHTGLSSQPQHF.

This clonotype occurred a few times. The V call is TRBV20-1, the J call TRBJ1-1, with D unclear. CDR1 is DFQATT and CDR2 is SNEGSKA in the germline V gene (reference sequence). The CDR3 covers 14 residues. V was cut by 1 base and J by 0 bases, with 9 bases left in between. CDR3 sequence reads: CSARGELLNTEAFF. CDR3 bases: TGCAGTGCTAGAGGAGAGCTATTGAACACTGAAGCTTTCTTT.